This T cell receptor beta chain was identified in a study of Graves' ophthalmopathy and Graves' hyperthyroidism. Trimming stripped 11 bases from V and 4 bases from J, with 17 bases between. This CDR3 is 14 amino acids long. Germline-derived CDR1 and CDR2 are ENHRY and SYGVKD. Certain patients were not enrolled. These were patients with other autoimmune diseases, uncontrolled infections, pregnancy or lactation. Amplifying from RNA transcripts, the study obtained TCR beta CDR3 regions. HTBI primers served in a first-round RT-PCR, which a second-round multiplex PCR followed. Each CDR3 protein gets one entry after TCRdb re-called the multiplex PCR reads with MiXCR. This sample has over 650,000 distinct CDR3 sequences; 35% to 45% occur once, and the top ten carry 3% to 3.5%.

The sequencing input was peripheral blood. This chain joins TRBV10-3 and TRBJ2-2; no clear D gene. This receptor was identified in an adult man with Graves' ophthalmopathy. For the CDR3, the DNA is TGTGCCGAACGCGCGGTCTCGGGCACCGGGGAGCTGTTTTTT. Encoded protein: CAERAVSGTGELFF.